A selection of T cell receptor beta chains follows, all from one sample in a study of shared clonotypes between healthy human individuals. Method: immunoSEQ multiplex PCR; TCRdb's copy keeps in-frame clones and lacks some. This sample yields approximately 2.5 million clones, of which approximately 94% are seen a single time; 0.11% to 0.15% belongs to the top ten. The sequenced sample was naive CD4+ T cells sorted from blood. The receptors were sampled from a man younger than 35 in good health. Both conserved end residues are part of each CDR3. The order of the fields is D gene, V gene, clone size, J gene, CDR3 protein, CDR3 DNA. The D gene is left open where the match is weak. Only some rows state a clone size, as once, few, many or a class for expanded clones.

d_call: -
v_call: TRBV6-5
clone_size: -
j_call: TRBJ2-3
cdr3_aa: CASSPAPGTDTQYF
cdr3_nt: TGTGCCAGCAGCCCTGCGCCCGGGACTGATACGCAGTATTTT

d_call: -
v_call: TRBV7-9
clone_size: -
j_call: TRBJ1-6
cdr3_aa: CASLRTVNSPLHF
cdr3_nt: TGTGCCAGCTTGAGGACAGTGAATTCACCCCTCCACTTT

d_call: -
v_call: TRBV7-2
clone_size: -
j_call: TRBJ2-3
cdr3_aa: CASRPMPLATDTQYF
cdr3_nt: TGTGCCAGCAGACCAATGCCCCTTGCCACAGATACGCAGTATTTT

d_call: -
v_call: TRBV28
clone_size: once
j_call: TRBJ1-1
cdr3_aa: CASSLSGRVEAFF
cdr3_nt: TGTGCCAGCAGTTTGAGTGGTCGGGTCGAAGCTTTCTTT

d_call: -
v_call: TRBV28
clone_size: few
j_call: TRBJ1-1
cdr3_aa: CASILMGLNTEAFF
cdr3_nt: TGTGCCAGCATACTTATGGGTCTGAACACTGAAGCTTTCTTT

d_call: -
v_call: TRBV5-5
clone_size: once
j_call: TRBJ2-3
cdr3_aa: CASKKGGTDTQYF
cdr3_nt: TGTGCCAGCAAAAAGGGGGGCACAGATACGCAGTATTTT

d_call: TRBD1
v_call: TRBV7-9
clone_size: -
j_call: TRBJ1-2
cdr3_aa: CASSSSGTGYYGYTF
cdr3_nt: TGTGCCAGCAGCTCCTCCGGGACAGGTTACTATGGCTACACCTTC

d_call: -
v_call: TRBV13
clone_size: once
j_call: TRBJ2-7
cdr3_aa: CASSPPSSHEQYF
cdr3_nt: TGTGCCAGCAGCCCACCAAGTTCCCACGAGCAGTACTTC

d_call: TRBD1
v_call: TRBV7-9
clone_size: -
j_call: TRBJ1-2
cdr3_aa: CASSSQGANGYTF
cdr3_nt: TGTGCCAGCAGCTCCCAGGGGGCGAATGGCTACACCTTC

d_call: TRBD2
v_call: TRBV10-1
clone_size: -
j_call: TRBJ2-2
cdr3_aa: CASEGWAGELSGELFF
cdr3_nt: TGCGCCAGCGAGGGGTGGGCGGGAGAATTGTCCGGGGAGCTGTTTTTT

d_call: -
v_call: TRBV30
clone_size: -
j_call: TRBJ2-7
cdr3_aa: CAWSVRAALSYEQYF
cdr3_nt: TGTGCCTGGAGTGTACGGGCAGCCTTATCCTACGAGCAGTACTTC

d_call: TRBD2
v_call: TRBV4-3
clone_size: -
j_call: TRBJ2-3
cdr3_aa: CASSQGLAGVDTQYF
cdr3_nt: TGCGCCAGCAGCCAAGGTCTAGCGGGAGTTGATACGCAGTATTTT

d_call: -
v_call: TRBV4-2
clone_size: -
j_call: TRBJ1-4
cdr3_aa: CASSQEARGGEKLFF
cdr3_nt: TGTGCCAGCAGCCAAGAGGCCAGGGGAGGGGAAAAACTGTTTTTT

d_call: TRBD2
v_call: TRBV9
clone_size: -
j_call: TRBJ2-7
cdr3_aa: CASSQGLAGEEQYF
cdr3_nt: TGTGCCAGCAGCCAAGGACTAGCGGGAGAAGAGCAGTACTTC

d_call: -
v_call: TRBV29-1
clone_size: -
j_call: TRBJ1-2
cdr3_aa: CSVVQGGDGYTF
cdr3_nt: TGCAGCGTTGTTCAGGGAGGAGATGGCTACACCTTC

d_call: -
v_call: TRBV30
clone_size: -
j_call: TRBJ2-7
cdr3_aa: CAWSKAYEQYF
cdr3_nt: TGTGCCTGGAGCAAAGCGTACGAGCAGTACTTC

d_call: TRBD1
v_call: TRBV6-5
clone_size: -
j_call: TRBJ1-2
cdr3_aa: CASGDRDNTF
cdr3_nt: TGTGCCAGCGGGGACAGGGACAACACCTTC

d_call: TRBD2
v_call: TRBV5-1
clone_size: -
j_call: TRBJ2-7
cdr3_aa: CASSLGTSGGAYEQYF
cdr3_nt: TGCGCCAGCAGCCTAGGGACTAGCGGGGGGGCCTACGAGCAGTACTTC

d_call: -
v_call: TRBV5-6
clone_size: few
j_call: TRBJ1-2
cdr3_aa: CASSLEGKSGYTF
cdr3_nt: TGTGCCAGCAGCTTGGAGGGGAAGAGTGGCTACACCTTC

d_call: TRBD2
v_call: TRBV11-2
clone_size: -
j_call: TRBJ2-5
cdr3_aa: CASSPAGGAGGKTQYF
cdr3_nt: TGTGCCAGCAGCCCAGCGGGGGGCGCGGGGGGAAAGACCCAGTACTTC

d_call: -
v_call: TRBV11-2
clone_size: -
j_call: TRBJ1-5
cdr3_aa: CASSPGLSNQPQHF
cdr3_nt: TGTGCCAGCAGCCCCGGGTTGTCCAATCAGCCCCAGCATTTT

d_call: TRBD1
v_call: TRBV19
clone_size: -
j_call: TRBJ1-5
cdr3_aa: CASSPHRDRAISNQPQHF
cdr3_nt: TGTGCCAGTAGTCCACACCGGGACAGGGCTATAAGCAATCAGCCCCAGCATTTT

d_call: TRBD2
v_call: TRBV5-6
clone_size: -
j_call: TRBJ2-1
cdr3_aa: CASSLSTSGSSWSFF
cdr3_nt: TGTGCCAGCAGCTTGTCGACTAGCGGGAGTAGTTGGTCGTTCTTC

d_call: -
v_call: TRBV7-9
clone_size: once
j_call: TRBJ2-7
cdr3_aa: CASSLGGGSYEQYF
cdr3_nt: TGTGCCAGCAGCTTGGGGGGAGGCTCCTACGAGCAGTACTTC

d_call: -
v_call: TRBV10-3
clone_size: -
j_call: TRBJ2-7
cdr3_aa: CAISDRGAYEQYF
cdr3_nt: TGTGCCATCAGTGACAGGGGGGCTTACGAGCAGTACTTC

d_call: TRBD1
v_call: TRBV28
clone_size: -
j_call: TRBJ1-2
cdr3_aa: CASAPRGGSDYGYTF
cdr3_nt: TGTGCCAGCGCCCCCAGGGGGGGCTCTGACTATGGCTACACCTTC

d_call: TRBD2
v_call: TRBV9
clone_size: -
j_call: TRBJ2-5
cdr3_aa: CASSVATSGSQETQYF
cdr3_nt: TGTGCCAGCAGCGTAGCGACTAGCGGCTCCCAAGAGACCCAGTACTTC

d_call: TRBD1
v_call: TRBV4-1
clone_size: -
j_call: TRBJ1-5
cdr3_aa: CASSQMRGQGDQPQHF
cdr3_nt: TGCGCCAGCAGCCAAATGCGGGGACAGGGTGATCAGCCCCAGCATTTT

d_call: -
v_call: TRBV7-2
clone_size: -
j_call: TRBJ1-2
cdr3_aa: CASSLVYQGANYGYTF
cdr3_nt: TGTGCCAGCAGCTTAGTGTATCAGGGCGCTAACTATGGCTACACCTTC

d_call: TRBD2
v_call: TRBV6-6
clone_size: -
j_call: TRBJ2-1
cdr3_aa: CASSYLSGSLNEQFF
cdr3_nt: TGTGCCAGCAGTTATCTCAGCGGGAGTCTGAATGAGCAGTTCTTC

d_call: -
v_call: TRBV30
clone_size: once
j_call: TRBJ2-7
cdr3_aa: CAWSGAYEQYF
cdr3_nt: TGTGCCTGGAGTGGGGCCTACGAGCAGTACTTC

d_call: -
v_call: TRBV7-6
clone_size: -
j_call: TRBJ2-1
cdr3_aa: CASARGGWDNEQFF
cdr3_nt: TGTGCCAGCGCAAGGGGGGGATGGGACAATGAGCAGTTCTTC

d_call: TRBD1
v_call: TRBV2
clone_size: -
j_call: TRBJ2-2
cdr3_aa: CASSVQGADTGELFF
cdr3_nt: TGTGCCAGCAGTGTACAGGGGGCGGACACCGGGGAGCTGTTTTTT

d_call: TRBD1
v_call: TRBV5-5
clone_size: few
j_call: TRBJ1-1
cdr3_aa: CASSWGQGNTEAFF
cdr3_nt: TGTGCCAGCAGCTGGGGACAGGGGAACACTGAAGCTTTCTTT

d_call: -
v_call: TRBV7-9
clone_size: -
j_call: TRBJ2-1
cdr3_aa: CASSPSSHFYNEQFF
cdr3_nt: TGTGCCAGCAGCCCCTCTAGCCATTTCTACAATGAGCAGTTCTTC

d_call: -
v_call: TRBV6-5
clone_size: -
j_call: TRBJ1-2
cdr3_aa: CASSSPGRSNYGYTF
cdr3_nt: TGTGCCAGCAGCTCTCCGGGACGGAGTAACTATGGCTACACCTTC

d_call: -
v_call: TRBV20-1
clone_size: -
j_call: TRBJ2-2
cdr3_aa: CSARGAGELFF
cdr3_nt: TGCAGTGCTAGGGGGGCCGGGGAGCTGTTTTTT

d_call: -
v_call: TRBV10-2
clone_size: -
j_call: TRBJ1-1
cdr3_aa: CASSEPSRNTEAFF
cdr3_nt: TGCGCCAGCAGTGAGCCCAGTCGGAACACTGAAGCTTTCTTT

d_call: -
v_call: TRBV4-1
clone_size: few
j_call: TRBJ1-2
cdr3_aa: CASSQESGPYGYTF
cdr3_nt: TGCGCCAGCAGCCAAGAATCAGGCCCCTATGGCTACACCTTC

d_call: -
v_call: TRBV2
clone_size: -
j_call: TRBJ2-5
cdr3_aa: CAIFSNGEETQYF
cdr3_nt: TGTGCCATCTTCTCAAACGGTGAAGAGACCCAGTACTTC

d_call: TRBD1
v_call: TRBV25-1
clone_size: -
j_call: TRBJ2-2
cdr3_aa: CASSRQGNTGELFF
cdr3_nt: TGTGCCAGCAGTAGACAGGGTAACACCGGGGAGCTGTTTTTT

d_call: TRBD1
v_call: TRBV30
clone_size: -
j_call: TRBJ2-7
cdr3_aa: CAWMDRGLTYEQYF
cdr3_nt: TGTGCCTGGATGGACAGGGGGCTTACCTACGAGCAGTACTTC